These 31 T cell receptor beta chains originate from one sample sequenced in a study of blood T cells in healthy people across ages. It was with a sample-barcoded 5' primer and a J-beta primer mix that a second PCR of roughly 7 to 12 cycles was run. TCRdb reprocessed the 5' RACE reads via MiXCR and lists one record per CDR3 protein. The data hold under 700,000 distinct CDR3 sequences, with more than 20% observed a single time. The sample was also reused in another study, on T cells of mothers and their children.

Sequencing used blood. The receptor source for this set is a boy younger than 18 in good health.

The table lists this clonotype with a few counts. The chain employs TRBV18 and TRBJ2-5; D may be TRBD2 (7 bases). The J call is uncertain, as TRBJ2-7 better fits the DNA end. Looked up from germline, CDR1 is KGHSH and CDR2 is LQKENI. The CDR3 runs to 15 residues. The CDR3 DNA follows: TGTGCCAGCTCACTCCAAGAGGGGGGGCCTTACGAGCAGTACTTC. It codes for CASSLQEGGPYEQYF.

The chain recombines TRBV6-2 or TRBV6-3 with TRBJ2-7; D is tentatively TRBD1 or TRBD2 (5 bases each). The V gene's germline CDR1 is MNHEY and CDR2 SVGEGT. V dropped 4 bases and J dropped 1 base, with 8 bases sitting between them. This CDR3 spans 13 amino acids. The CDR3 here is CASSWDASYEQYF. The CDR3 coding sequence is TGTGCCAGCAGTTGGGACGCATCCTACGAGCAGTACTTC.

This clonotype was seen more than once but under ten times. The chain combines TRBV7-2 with TRBJ1-6; no firm D call. Between the trimmed V and J ends, which lost 1 base and 2 bases, there was a span of 6 bases. This CDR3 contains 15 residues. The germline V gene encodes CDR1 SGHTA and CDR2 FQGNSA. CDR3 bases: TGTGCCAGCAGCTTAGTGGCAGCCTATAATTCACCCCTCCACTTT. Its protein is CASSLVAAYNSPLHF. Full variable domain (missing parts from reference TRBV7-2 and TRBJ1-6): GAGVSQSPSNKVTEKGKDVELRCDPISGHTALYWYRQSLGQGLEFLIYFQGNSAPDKSGLPSDRFSAERTGGSVSTLTIQRTQQEDSAVYLCASSLVAAYNSPLHFGNGTRLTVT.

This clonotype was recorded once. CDR3 loop: CASSPGVQRPDTQYF. CDR3 DNA: TGCGCCAGCAGCCCGGGGGTCCAACGACCGGATACGCAGTATTTT. V usage is TRBV5-1 and J usage is TRBJ2-3; maybe TRBD2 (6 bases). Trimming shortened V by 4 bases and J by 6 bases, and 18 bases separated the two germline ends. Germline-derived CDR1 and CDR2 are SGHRS and YFSETQ. The CDR3 spans 15 residues.

This chain joins TRBV20-1 and TRBJ2-5; 9 bases map to TRBD2. The CDR3 runs 14 residues. Germline CDR1 and CDR2: DFQATT and SNEGSKA (reference sequence). The junction had 14 bases not matched to a gene; V was cut back by 4 bases and J by 11 bases. Here the CDR3 reads CSAKLAGAGPEQYF. For the CDR3, the DNA is TGCAGTGCTAAGTTAGCGGGGGCGGGTCCAGAGCAGTACTTC.

CDR3 loop: CSASGQGEIGTEAFF. For the CDR3, the DNA is TGCAGTGCTAGCGGACAGGGGGAGATCGGGACTGAAGCTTTCTTT. The J gene is TRBJ1-1, the V gene TRBV20-1, with TRBD1 matching 10 bases. In germline, CDR1 is DFQATT, CDR2 SNEGSKA (reference sequence). Unmatched junction bases numbered 9, after V lost 3 bases and J lost 5 bases. This CDR3 comprises 15 residues.

This clonotype was recorded many times. The chain couples TRBV25-1 to TRBJ1-1, with D perhaps matching TRBD1 (5 bases). CDR3 size: 14 residues. The V gene lost 3 bases and the J gene lost 5 bases, with 13 bases spanning the gap. Per germline, CDR1 MGHDK and CDR2 SYGVNS. The CDR3 sequence is CASSDRQGGTEAFF. CDR3 bases: TGTGCCAGCAGTGATAGGCAGGGAGGAACTGAAGCTTTCTTT. Looking up the rest from reference TRBV25-1 and TRBJ1-1 gives the full variable domain: EADIYQTPRYLVIGTGKKITLECSQTMGHDKMYWYQQDPGMELHLIHYSYGVNSTEKGDLSSESTVSRIRTEHFPLTLESARPSHTSQYLCASSDRQGGTEAFFGQGTRLTVV.

This clonotype appeared many times. V gene TRBV27 combines with J gene TRBJ2-7, with a possible D match to TRBD2 (6 bases). There are 13 residues in the CDR3. Germline CDR1 is MNHEY and CDR2 is SMNVEV (reference sequence). V was cut by 5 bases and J by 1 base, with 9 bases left in between. The CDR3 bases are TGTGCCAGCAGTCCTGGGAGGTCCTACGAGCAGTACTTC. This codes for CASSPGRSYEQYF.

This clonotype was detected many times. V gene TRBV27 combines with J gene TRBJ2-3; TRBD2 matches at 12 bases. Germline-derived CDR1 and CDR2 are MNHEY and SMNVEV (reference sequence). The CDR3 length is 16 residues. V gave up 6 bases and J gave up 4 bases; unmatched junction bases: 8. For the CDR3, the DNA is TGTGCCAGCAGCCTACTAGCGGGGGGCCATCCAGATACGCAGTATTTT. It yields the protein CASSLLAGGHPDTQYF.

This clonotype turned up a few times. This chain joins TRBV27 and TRBJ2-7, with 9 bases matching TRBD2. CDR1 and CDR2 (germline): MNHEY, SMNVEV (reference sequence). Trimming cost V 5 bases and J 2 bases; bases outside gene matches: 13. CDR3 length equals 17 residues. The chain's CDR3 is CASSPVWASGTAYEQYF. The CDR3 coding sequence is TGTGCCAGCAGTCCCGTTTGGGCTAGCGGGACCGCCTACGAGCAGTACTTC.

CDR3 residues: CSAPLGRETQYF. CDR3 nucleotide sequence: TGCAGTGCCCCCTTGGGGAGGGAGACCCAGTACTTC. This sequence joins TRBV20-1 and TRBJ2-5, with D maybe TRBD2 (6 bases). Trimming took off 6 bases at V and 5 bases at J, with 13 bases between the two ends. The CDR3 spans 12 residues. CDR1 and CDR2 from the germline V gene are DFQATT and SNEGSKA (reference sequence).

This clonotype was detected only a few times. This chain links TRBV28 with TRBJ2-2, with D tentatively TRBD1 or TRBD2 (5 bases each). The CDR3 consists of 14 residues. CDR1 is MDHEN, CDR2 SYDVKM, per germline. V was clipped by 10 bases and J by 6 bases, with 18 bases between them. The CDR3 region is CATTRSGGSGELFF. The CDR3 nucleotides read TGTGCCACCACACGGAGTGGGGGTTCCGGGGAGCTGTTTTTT. The entire variable domain, with the rest obtained from reference TRBV28 and TRBJ2-2, is as follows: DVKVTQSSRYLVKRTGEKVFLECVQDMDHENMFWYRQDPGLGLRLIYFSYDVKMKEKGDIPEGYSVSREKKERFSLILESASTNQTSMYLCATTRSGGSGELFFGEGSRLTVL.

This clonotype has only a few counts. The CDR3 bases are TGTGCCAGCAGTGGGGGGGGTGGAGAGACCCAGTACTTC. It is translated as CASSGGGGETQYF. The chain links TRBV12-3 or TRBV12-4 to TRBJ2-5; the match to TRBD2 covers 7 bases. This CDR3 spans 13 amino acids. J was trimmed by 4 bases and V by 5 bases; bases with no gene match: 4.

The chain carries TRBV27 and TRBJ2-3; a possible D gene is TRBD2 (5 bases). CDR1 is MNHEY and CDR2 is SMNVEV in the germline V gene (reference sequence). The CDR3 has 14 residues. V was cut by 5 bases and J by 5 bases, with 14 bases left in between. The CDR3 protein is CASSQLGSGDTQYF. CDR3 nucleotides: TGTGCCAGCAGTCAACTAGGTTCGGGAGATACGCAGTATTTT.

CDR3 sequence: CASSHSSGLAKNIQYF. Here the CDR3 DNA reads TGTGCCAGCAGCCACAGTAGCGGTCTAGCCAAAAACATTCAGTACTTC. This chain links TRBV4-2 with TRBJ2-4; D might be TRBD2 (6 bases). Germline CDR1 LGHNA, CDR2 YNFKEQ. The germline V and J ends were trimmed by 3 bases and 0 bases, with 12 bases remaining between them. The CDR3 is made up of 16 amino acids.

There are a few counts of this clonotype. The chain combines TRBV10-3 with TRBJ1-5; D is unclear. V lost 10 bases, J lost 2 bases, and 12 bases lay in between. The CDR3 extends over 13 amino acids. Germline V gives CDR1 ENHRY, CDR2 SYGVKD. The DNA of the CDR3 is TGTGCCACCCGGGCCTCTGGCAATCAGCCCCAGCATTTT. Protein product: CATRASGNQPQHF.

This sequence joins TRBV20-1 and TRBJ2-1; a possible D gene is TRBD2 (5 bases). The CDR3 is 14 residues long. Germline V gives CDR1 DFQATT, CDR2 SNEGSKA (reference sequence). The V and J ends lost 7 bases and 3 bases respectively, with 16 bases between them. CDR3 loop: CSVPRASSYNEQFF. The CDR3 bases are TGCAGTGTCCCCAGAGCTAGCAGCTACAATGAGCAGTTCTTC.

This clonotype was observed many times. This chain links TRBV7-2 with TRBJ1-4, with D possibly TRBD1 on 6 matching bases. The CDR3 sequence is 14 residues long. CDR1 and CDR2 (germline): SGHTA, FQGNSA. The V and J ends lost 4 bases and 7 bases respectively, with 13 bases between them. The CDR3 sequence is CASSSQGSGEKLFF. The CDR3 DNA is TGTGCCAGCAGCTCCCAGGGGAGCGGTGAAAAACTGTTTTTT.

This clonotype has just a few counts. J is TRBJ2-1 and V is TRBV12-3 or TRBV12-4, with D possibly TRBD2 on 6 matching bases. CDR3 length: 14 residues. V lost 6 bases, J lost 7 bases, and 16 bases lay in between. The chain's CDR3 is CASSLTGERNEQFF. DNA of the CDR3: TGTGCCAGCAGCCTAACGGGGGAGCGGAATGAGCAGTTCTTC.

The V call is TRBV18, the J call TRBJ1-1, with TRBD1 matching over 10 bases. V dropped 3 bases and J dropped 4; count of bases not matched to a gene: 8. The germline V gene encodes CDR1 KGHSH and CDR2 LQKENI. CDR3 length: 16 residues. The CDR3 region is CASSPGTGDRSTEAFF. DNA for the CDR3: TGTGCCAGCTCACCCGGGACAGGGGATAGGAGCACTGAAGCTTTCTTT. The full variable domain, its missing parts supplied by reference TRBV18 and TRBJ1-1, is NAGVMQNPRHLVRRRGQEARLRCSPMKGHSHVYWYRQLPEEGLKFMVYLQKENIIDESGMPKERFSAEFPKEGPSILRIQQVVRGDSAAYFCASSPGTGDRSTEAFFGQGTRLTVV.

This clonotype has more than one count but fewer than ten. The chain uses TRBV20-1 and TRBJ2-7, with D perhaps matching TRBD1 (5 bases). From germline, CDR1 is DFQATT and CDR2 SNEGSKA (reference sequence). The CDR3 contains 12 residues. V was clipped by 6 bases and J by 0 bases, with 9 bases between them. The CDR3 nucleotides are TGCAGTGCCAGGACACCCTCCTACGAGCAGTACTTC. Residues: CSARTPSYEQYF.

CDR3 amino acids: CSVRKERTMNTGELFF. CDR3 nucleotide sequence: TGCAGCGTTCGAAAGGAGCGGACTATGAACACCGGGGAGCTGTTTTTT. This sequence joins TRBV29-1 and TRBJ2-2; maybe TRBD2 (6 bases). Germline CDR1 SQVTM, CDR2 ANQGSEA. This CDR3 is built from 16 residues. V shed 5 bases and J shed 1 base, with 17 bases lying between them.

This clonotype was observed at least ten times. This chain joins TRBV29-1 and TRBJ2-1; 7 positions match TRBD1. V shed 4 bases and J 2 bases; nucleotides not matched to a gene: 2. This CDR3 has 13 residues. The germline V gene encodes CDR1 SQVTM and CDR2 ANQGSEA. The CDR3 DNA follows: TGCAGCGTTGCAGGGGGAACCTACAATGAGCAGTTCTTC. Protein product: CSVAGGTYNEQFF.

This clonotype was picked up a small number of times. This chain links TRBV7-2 with TRBJ2-5; D perhaps matches TRBD2 (6 bases). The germline V gene has CDR1 SGHTA and CDR2 FQGNSA. V dropped 3 bases and J dropped 7 bases, with 12 bases sitting between them. This CDR3 contains 13 residues. CDR3 sequence reads: CASSFGQEGTQYF. In DNA, the CDR3 is TGTGCCAGCAGCTTCGGTCAGGAGGGGACCCAGTACTTC.

V usage is TRBV2 and J usage is TRBJ2-7; maybe TRBD1 (6 bases). The CDR3 extends over 14 amino acids. The V end lost 7 bases, the J end lost 1 base, and 14 bases lay between the germline ends. The V gene's germline CDR1 is SNHLY and CDR2 FYNNEI. Here the CDR3 DNA reads TGTGCCAGCACGGTCTCTACAGGGTCCTACGAGCAGTACTTC. It encodes CASTVSTGSYEQYF.

J is TRBJ1-2 and V is TRBV6-5; possibly TRBD1 for D (5 bases). V was shortened by 4 bases and J by 3 bases, with 9 bases between the two germline ends. Germline V gene data show CDR1 as MNHEY and CDR2 as SVGAGI. The CDR3 spans 13 residues. CDR3: CASSSDSYYGYTF. The CDR3 nucleotides read TGTGCCAGCAGTTCAGACAGCTACTATGGCTACACCTTC.

In this sample, this clonotype turned up a few times. The chain couples TRBV5-1 to TRBJ1-1; D may be TRBD1 (5 bases). The CDR3 consists of 18 residues. Germline-derived CDR1 and CDR2 are SGHRS and YFSETQ. The V gene lost 7 bases and the J gene lost 0 bases, with 25 bases spanning the gap. In DNA, the CDR3 is TGCGCCAGCTGCGTAAAGGGACTCAGACGCACCATGAACACTGAAGCTTTCTTT. Residues: CASCVKGLRRTMNTEAFF.

This clonotype was observed a few times. The chain combines TRBV7-8 with TRBJ2-1; perhaps TRBD2 as D (5 bases). CDR1 and CDR2 from the germline V gene are SGHVS and FQNEAQ. The CDR3 covers 17 residues. V was shortened by 1 base and J by 0 bases, with 13 bases between the two germline ends. CDR3: CASSLGRRGSSYNEQFF. The CDR3, as DNA: TGTGCCAGCAGCTTAGGGCGTCGGGGAAGCTCCTACAATGAGCAGTTCTTC.

This clonotype was counted only a few times. J is TRBJ2-5 and V is TRBV2; no firm D call. This CDR3 contains 13 residues. Germline-derived CDR1 and CDR2 are SNHLY and FYNNEI. The germline V and J ends were trimmed by 1 base and 3 bases, with 6 bases remaining between them. The CDR3, as DNA: TGTGCCAGCAGTGAAGTCGCGGAAGAGACCCAGTACTTC. Protein: CASSEVAEETQYF.

The sample holds a few counts of this clonotype. Written as DNA, the CDR3 is TGTGCCAGCAGCTTTTACGGGAGAGAGGTCTTAACAGATACGCAGTATTTT. Translated: CASSFYGREVLTDTQYF. The V call is TRBV7-2, the J call TRBJ2-3, with D tentatively TRBD2 (6 bases). The CDR3 loop spans 17 amino acids. Germline assignment: CDR1 SGHTA and CDR2 FQGNSA. Trimming pared 3 bases from V and 3 bases from J, leaving 19 bases between. Combining the CDR3 with reference TRBV7-2 and TRBJ2-3 gives the whole variable domain GAGVSQSPSNKVTEKGKDVELRCDPISGHTALYWYRQSLGQGLEFLIYFQGNSAPDKSGLPSDRFSAERTGGSVSTLTIQRTQQEDSAVYLCASSFYGREVLTDTQYFGPGTRLTVL.

This clonotype has only a few counts. The gene calls are TRBV5-1 and TRBJ2-2; D perhaps matches TRBD2 (6 bases). Germline assignment: CDR1 SGHRS and CDR2 YFSETQ. V was trimmed by 4 bases and J by 6 bases, leaving 13 bases between them. This CDR3 contains 14 residues. The CDR3 region has the DNA TGCGCCAGCAGCCTGGGGCGGGAATCCGGGGAGCTGTTTTTT. It specifies CASSLGRESGELFF. The full variable domain, completed using reference TRBV5-1 and TRBJ2-2, is KAGVTQTPRYLIKTRGQQVTLSCSPISGHRSVSWYQQTPGQGLQFLFEYFSETQRNKGNFPGRFSGRQFSNSRSEMNVSTLELGDSALYLCASSLGRESGELFFGEGSRLTVL.